This TCR beta chain was identified during a study of T cell changes during pregnancy in multiple sclerosis (dated by TCRdb to the late 2010s). Some background on the complete study: The study looked at changes in the T cell repertoire across pregnancy in women with multiple sclerosis.

The V end gives up 4 bases and the J end 10 bases, leaving 12 bases in the junction not matched to a gene. The germline V gene (reference sequence) yields SEHNR for CDR1 and FQNEAQ for CDR2. The CDR3 goes from the cysteine to the phenylalanine over 15 residues. Just the 45-base CDR3 DNA is kept, in frame starting at base 1. A note on this clone: Its binding antigen is unknown. One base away there is no much larger clone; base qualities are not given.

Libraries came from the immunoSEQ multiplex PCR assay. TCRdb took this table from immuneACCESS and kept in-frame rearrangements with V and J called. Such tables lack part of the clones; where checked against another copy, unresolved V genes explain under half of the gap, and the rest is unexplained. The sample data list more than 65,000 clones, and 90% to 95% of these were observed just once. Jointly, the top ten make up about 1.2% of the sample. The chain links TRBV7-9 with TRBJ2-7, with TRBD1 matching 11 junction bases. The origin of this receptor is a female donor with multiple sclerosis, enrolled in a pregnancy study. The source was peripheral blood, collected in the second trimester of pregnancy. DNA sequence: TGTGCCAGCAGCTCCCCGGACAGGGGGCCGGGTAATCAGTACTTC. This yields the protein CASSSPDRGPGNQYF.